The 21 T cell receptor beta chains listed next were all sequenced from one sample in a study of blood T cells in healthy people across ages. Together with a sample-barcoded 5' primer, a J-beta primer mix was included in a second PCR lasting about 7 to 12 cycles. TCRdb ran MiXCR on the 5' RACE reads and lists one entry per CDR3 protein. Of some 920,000 distinct CDR3 sequences listed, just over 50% are singletons. The material sequenced was blood. The receptors come from a woman aged 55-69 years in good health.

This clonotype was counted a few times. The chain links TRBV28 to TRBJ2-7; D not resolved. This CDR3 region has 21 residues. Trimming removed 0 bases at V and 1 base at J, with 28 bases between. The germline gives CDR1 MDHEN, CDR2 SYDVKM. The DNA for the CDR3 is TGTGCCAGCAGTTTATGGACCCCTCCCTATGTGGCGCAGCCAGTATCCTACGAGCAGTACTTC. Amino acids: CASSLWTPPYVAQPVSYEQYF.

This clonotype appeared many times. The rearrangement joins TRBV29-1 to TRBJ1-2; D is possibly TRBD1 (5 bases). V was trimmed by 6 bases and J by 2 bases, leaving 13 bases between them. The CDR3 runs 13 residues. In germline, CDR1 is SQVTM, CDR2 ANQGSEA. This CDR3 is CSVVTVLNYGYTF. The DNA for the CDR3 is TGCAGCGTCGTGACAGTTCTAAACTATGGCTACACCTTC.

The chain employs TRBV4-2 and TRBJ1-6, with 7 positions matching TRBD1. Unmatched junction bases numbered 6, after V lost 0 bases and J lost 7 bases. CDR3 length: 16 amino acids. The germline gives CDR1 LGHNA, CDR2 YNFKEQ. The CDR3 DNA is TGTGCCAGCAGCCAAGATATTGGACAGGAAAATTCACCCCTCCACTTT. As protein: CASSQDIGQENSPLHF.

CDR3 amino acids: CASSLRASTSGGNEQFF. DNA of the CDR3: TGTGCCAGCAGTTTACGGGCCTCGACGTCGGGTGGGAATGAGCAGTTCTTC. The chain employs TRBV12-3 or TRBV12-4 and TRBJ2-1; no definite D call. Trimming pared 2 bases from V and 7 bases from J, leaving 21 bases between. The CDR3 is 17 amino acids.

V and J are TRBV25-1 and TRBJ2-7; D is perhaps TRBD1 or TRBD2 (6 bases each). Germline assignment: CDR1 MGHDK and CDR2 SYGVNS. Trimming shortened V by 4 bases and J by 10 bases, and 17 bases separated the two germline ends. The CDR3 runs 13 residues. CDR3 sequence: CASSVGGLKTQYF. For the CDR3, the DNA is TGTGCCAGCAGTGTCGGGGGCCTGAAAACCCAGTACTTC.

The chain uses TRBV6-6 and TRBJ2-3; TRBD1 matches at 8 bases. The germline V gene encodes CDR1 MNHNY and CDR2 SVGAGI (reference sequence). There are 14 residues in the CDR3. The ends lost 7 bases at V and 4 bases at J; junction bases unmatched: 7. The CDR3 region is CASKTGGLSDTQYF. In DNA form, the CDR3 reads TGTGCCAGCAAAACAGGGGGATTGTCAGATACGCAGTATTTT.

This clonotype has a handful of counts. The rearrangement uses TRBV9 and TRBJ1-6, with D uncertain. The CDR3 extends over 15 amino acids. Per germline, CDR1 SGDLS and CDR2 YYNGEE. Trimming removed 5 bases from V and 10 bases from J, with 19 bases in between. The DNA of the CDR3 is TGTGCCAGCAGTGCCTTTGGTGCGAGTCGATCACCCCTCCACTTT. This gives the protein CASSAFGASRSPLHF.

This clonotype turned up a few times. The rearrangement uses TRBV7-8 and TRBJ2-5, with 9 nucleotides matching TRBD1. The CDR3 sequence is 15 residues long. The J segment lost 0 bases and the V segment lost 6 bases, leaving 5 bases of the junction unmatched. Germline V CDR1 and CDR2: SGHVS, FQNEAQ. The chain's CDR3 is CASRWTGVDQETQYF. The DNA for the CDR3 is TGTGCCAGCAGGTGGACAGGGGTGGACCAAGAGACCCAGTACTTC.

This rearrangement joins TRBV29-1 to TRBJ1-1; D might be TRBD1 (6 bases). There are 14 residues in the CDR3. Trimming pared 4 bases from V and 4 bases from J, leaving 16 bases between. CDR1 SQVTM and CDR2 ANQGSEA come from the germline V gene. The CDR3 sequence is CSVVLRGVSTEAFF. In nucleotides, the CDR3 is TGCAGCGTTGTTCTCAGGGGAGTATCCACTGAAGCTTTCTTT.

This chain connects TRBV20-1 to TRBJ2-5; 7 bases line up with TRBD1. This CDR3 has 14 amino acids. The V and J ends lost 2 bases and 4 bases, in that order; junction bases with no gene match: 7. The V gene's germline CDR1 is DFQATT and CDR2 SNEGSKA (reference sequence). The CDR3 DNA sequence: TGCAGTGCTAGAAACGGACAGGCGGGAGAGACCCAGTACTTC. Translating it yields CSARNGQAGETQYF.

The V gene is TRBV20-1, the J gene TRBJ2-5, with TRBD2 matching over 7 bases. The end of the DNA is better explained by TRBJ2-7, so the J call may be wrong. CDR3 length: 13 residues. Germline V gives CDR1 DFQATT, CDR2 SNEGSKA (reference sequence). CDR3: CSAGRESGHEQYF. In DNA form, the CDR3 reads TGCAGTGCTGGGCGGGAGTCCGGTCACGAGCAGTACTTC.

The chain combines TRBV20-1 with TRBJ2-4, with D possibly called TRBD1 or TRBD2 (6 bases each). The closer fit of TRBJ2-7 to the DNA end suggests the J call may be wrong. The CDR3 is made up of 17 amino acids. Germline CDR1 and CDR2: DFQATT and SNEGSKA (reference sequence). Here the CDR3 DNA reads TGCAGTGCCTGGACTACAGGGAGCGGTGGTAGGGCCTACGAGCAGTACTTC. This gives the protein CSAWTTGSGGRAYEQYF.

The genes are TRBV27 and TRBJ2-1, with 7 bases fitting TRBD1. CDR3 size: 14 residues. The germline CDR1 and CDR2 sequences are MNHEY and SMNVEV (reference sequence). V trimming: 4 bases; J trimming: 4 bases; junction bases outside the gene matches: 4. The CDR3 DNA sequence: TGTGCCAGCAGTTCGACAGGGTGGTACAATGAGCAGTTCTTC. Its protein is CASSSTGWYNEQFF.

The chain joins TRBV5-1 to TRBJ2-1; the match to TRBD2 covers 8 bases. The trim removed 0 bases at V and 6 bases at J, leaving 11 bases unmatched. The CDR3 length is 17 residues. Germline CDR1 is SGHRS and CDR2 is YFSETQ. The CDR3: CASSLGGAGGPLNEQFF. The DNA for the CDR3 is TGCGCCAGCAGCTTGGGTGGGGCGGGAGGCCCCCTCAATGAGCAGTTCTTC. Drawing the rest from reference TRBV5-1 and TRBJ2-1, the complete variable domain is KAGVTQTPRYLIKTRGQQVTLSCSPISGHRSVSWYQQTPGQGLQFLFEYFSETQRNKGNFPGRFSGRQFSNSRSEMNVSTLELGDSALYLCASSLGGAGGPLNEQFFGPGTRLTVL.

In its sample, this clonotype was seen a few times. The V gene is TRBV3-1, the J gene TRBJ2-2, with 8 positions matching TRBD1. Germline trimming cut 6 bases from V and 3 bases from J; bases unmatched to any gene: 3. The CDR3 has 14 amino acids. CDR1 LGHDT and CDR2 YNNKEL come from the germline V gene (reference sequence). The CDR3, as DNA: TGTGCCAGCAGTCAGGACAGGGACACCGGGGAGCTGTTTTTT. Amino acids: CASSQDRDTGELFF.

This clonotype was seen at least ten times. The V gene is TRBV4-3, the J gene TRBJ2-1, with 15 positions matching TRBD2. J gave up 9 bases and V 2 bases, and 5 bases lay outside the gene matches. This CDR3 comprises 16 residues. CDR1 and CDR2 from the germline V gene are LGHNA and YSLEER. CDR3 DNA: TGCGCCAGCAGCCAAACCGGACTAGCGGGAGGGCTTGAGCAGTTCTTC. This translates into CASSQTGLAGGLEQFF.

This clonotype was counted a few times. The chain joins TRBV20-1 to TRBJ2-5; no clear D. This CDR3 spans 12 amino acids. V lost 2 bases and J 0 bases, leaving 4 bases between the germline ends. The germline gives CDR1 DFQATT, CDR2 SNEGSKA (reference sequence). The CDR3 DNA follows: TGCAGTGCTAGAAGCAACCAAGAGACCCAGTACTTC. Protein: CSARSNQETQYF.

Turning to this clonotype: This may arise from a read error, as a much more abundant clone is one base away. This chain joins TRBV29-1 and TRBJ2-1; TRBD2 might be the D (6 bases). The germline V gene encodes CDR1 SQVTM and CDR2 ANQGSEA. The CDR3 is made up of 12 amino acids. Trimming took off 7 bases at V and 13 bases at J, with 20 bases between the two ends. CDR3 nucleotide sequence: TGCAGCGCCGGAGGGCACCAAGAGACCCAGTTCTTC. Its protein product is CSAGGHQETQFF.

This clonotype was recorded at least ten times. V is TRBV29-1 and J is TRBJ2-3; tentatively, D is TRBD1 (6 bases). Germline values: CDR1 SQVTM, CDR2 ANQGSEA. Trimming took off 0 bases at V and 7 bases at J, with 14 bases between the two ends. The CDR3 sequence is 14 residues long. For the CDR3, the DNA is TGCAGCGTTGAAGATTACGGCAGGGGTTATACGCAGTATTTT. As protein: CSVEDYGRGYTQYF.

This clonotype was counted only a few times. V is TRBV5-4 and J is TRBJ1-2, with 7 nucleotides matching TRBD1. J lost 10 bases, V lost 6 bases, and 12 bases had no gene match. Germline V CDR1 and CDR2: SGHNT, YYREEE (reference sequence). The CDR3 length is 13 residues. CDR3: CASTLTGTAYYTF. CDR3 coding DNA: TGTGCCAGCACCCTGACAGGGACTGCGTACTACACCTTC.

There are a few counts of this clonotype. V usage is TRBV7-9 and J usage is TRBJ2-3; D perhaps matches TRBD2 (5 bases). The germline V and J ends were trimmed by 2 bases and 2 bases, with 11 bases remaining between them. This CDR3 contains 15 residues. Germline assignment: CDR1 SEHNR and CDR2 FQNEAQ (reference sequence). The CDR3 region is CASSLMAGPTDTQYF. The CDR3 DNA reads TGTGCCAGCAGCTTAATGGCGGGTCCCACAGATACGCAGTATTTT. The entire variable domain, with the rest obtained from reference TRBV7-9 and TRBJ2-3, is as follows: DTGVSQNPRHKITKRGQNVTFRCDPISEHNRLYWYRQTLGQGPEFLTYFQNEAQLEKSRLLSDRFSAERPKGSFSTLEIQRTEQGDSAMYLCASSLMAGPTDTQYFGPGTRLTVL.